This is a list of T cell receptor beta chains from one sample in a study of metastatic and nonmetastatic thyroid tumors. TCRdb called clones again from the PCR reads with MiXCR. The table shows 26,000 or so clones, with around 14% occurring only once. The sample taken for sequencing was blood. All receptors derive from a male donor with papillary thyroid cancer or a benign thyroid nodule (not recorded which). Some clones in this sample may be carry-over from other donors' samples. Each CDR3 is given with its conserved first and last residue. A D gene is named only where the DNA matches it firmly. Size tells how often a clone was seen (once, few, many) or the class of an expanded clone, and some rows leave it out.

DNA,CDR3,size,J,V,D
TGTGCCAGCAGTTACCGGGGGGGCTCAGATACGCAGTATTTT,CASSYRGGSDTQYF,many,TRBJ2-3,TRBV6-5,TRBD2
TGTGCCAGCAGTTCTAGCGGCCTGGGCAATGAGCAGTTCTTC,CASSSSGLGNEQFF,NA,TRBJ2-1,TRBV11-3,TRBD2
TGTGCCAGCAGCTTGGCGGGACTAGCCGGGAACGAGCAGTACTTC,CASSLAGLAGNEQYF,many,TRBJ2-7,TRBV5-4,TRBD2
TGTGCCTGGAGGTACACCGGGGAGCTGTCTTTT,CAWRYTGELSF,NA,TRBJ2-2,TRBV30,NA
TGTGCCAGCAGTTCCTCTCCGGGACTAGGGGTCGGGGAGCAGTACTTC,CASSSSPGLGVGEQYF,NA,TRBJ2-7,TRBV9,TRBD2
TGTGCCAGCAGCGTAGCCCCGGGACTAGCGGGGCCCGGGGAGCAGTACTTC,CASSVAPGLAGPGEQYF,NA,TRBJ2-7,TRBV9,TRBD2
TGTGCCAGCAGCCAAGAGTGGGGGCTGAATACGCAGTATTTT,CASSQEWGLNTQYF,many,TRBJ2-3,TRBV3-1,NA
TGTGCCAGCAGTTTTTCCGGGGAAGGCAATCAGCCCCAGCATTTT,CASSFSGEGNQPQHF,many,TRBJ1-5,TRBV12-3/TRBV12-4,NA
TGTGCCAGCAGCTTAGAGCACAGGGGGCTCGAAGAGACCCAGTACTTC,CASSLEHRGLEETQYF,NA,TRBJ2-5,TRBV11-3,TRBD1
TGTGCCAGCAGCTTCGCTAGCGGTTCCTACGAGCAGTACTTC,CASSFASGSYEQYF,medium-sized,TRBJ2-7,TRBV11-1,TRBD2
TGTGCCAGCAGGAGGATCGACACAGATACGCAGTATTTT,CASRRIDTDTQYF,few,TRBJ2-3,TRBV6-1,NA